These T cell receptor beta chains were read from a single sample in a study of cytomegalovirus exposure and HLA in healthy donors. Only in-frame clones appear in the TCRdb table, and some are missing; sequencing was by immunoSEQ multiplex PCR. The table lists about 140,000 clones, around 77% of them singletons. Sequenced material: PBMCs. The receptors derive from a man between 18 and 35 years old in good health and CMV-seronegative. Each CDR3 is given with its conserved first and last residue. A D gene is named only where the DNA matches it firmly. Size tells how often a clone was seen (once, few, many) or the class of an expanded clone, and some rows leave it out.

DNA,CDR3,size,D,J,V
TGTGCCAGCAGTGAGAGACAGGGGCTGAGTGGCTACACCTTC,CASSERQGLSGYTF,-,TRBD1,TRBJ1-2,TRBV6-1
TGTGCCAGTAGTACGTGGGGACAGGGATCGACCGGGGAGCTGTTTTTT,CASSTWGQGSTGELFF,-,TRBD1,TRBJ2-2,TRBV19
TGTGCCAGCAGACCGGGACAGGGGTGGCAAGCTTTCTTT,CASRPGQGWQAFF,-,TRBD1,TRBJ1-1,TRBV2
TGTGCCAGCAGTTACGGCGGGGGGGTATACAATGAGCAGTTCTTC,CASSYGGGVYNEQFF,-,TRBD2,TRBJ2-1,TRBV6-5
TGCGCCAGCAGCCAAGTCACGGGGAACTACGAGCAGTACTTC,CASSQVTGNYEQYF,-,-,TRBJ2-7,TRBV4-1
TGCGCCAGCAGCTTAACAACAGGACAGGGTAAGGGGACCTACGAGCAGTACTTC,CASSLTTGQGKGTYEQYF,-,TRBD1,TRBJ2-7,TRBV5-1
TGCGCCAGCAGTGACGTAAACACTGAAGCTTTCTTT,CASSDVNTEAFF,few,-,TRBJ1-1,TRBV10-1
TGTGCCAGCAGTTACAGGAACAATCAGCCCCAGCATTTT,CASSYRNNQPQHF,few,-,TRBJ1-5,TRBV2
TGTGCCAGCAGCCCCCCCGGGGTTGTTCGCACAGATACGCAGTATTTT,CASSPPGVVRTDTQYF,-,-,TRBJ2-3,TRBV5-4
TGTGCCAGCAGTCTCCAACAGGGGCCCCCAAACACCATATATTTT,CASSLQQGPPNTIYF,-,TRBD1,TRBJ1-3,TRBV6-5
TGTGCCAGCAGCTTAAATGGGGGCACGCAGTATTTT,CASSLNGGTQYF,-,-,TRBJ2-3,TRBV7-3
TGTGCCAGCAGTTACCCCTTAGCGGGGGGCACCTACGAGCAGTACTTC,CASSYPLAGGTYEQYF,-,TRBD2,TRBJ2-7,TRBV6-5
TGTGCCAGCAGCCGACAGGAGAACACTGAAGCTTTCTTT,CASSRQENTEAFF,-,-,TRBJ1-1,TRBV2
TGTGCCAGCAGCCTGGGGGGAGGTGAAAAACTGTTTTTT,CASSLGGGEKLFF,once,-,TRBJ1-4,TRBV27
TGTGCCACGGGAAGACAGGTCAACTATGGCTACACCTTC,CATGRQVNYGYTF,-,-,TRBJ1-2,TRBV11-3
TGTGCCAGCAGCCCTAGGGACACGTCCTACGAGCAGTACTTC,CASSPRDTSYEQYF,-,-,TRBJ2-7,TRBV27
TGTGCCATCAGTGAGTCAGGGGCCAACTCTGGGGCCAACGTCCTGACTTTC,CAISESGANSGANVLTF,-,-,TRBJ2-6,TRBV10-3
TGTGCCAGCTCAATCGAACAGGGGGCGAATCAGCCCCAGCATTTT,CASSIEQGANQPQHF,-,TRBD1,TRBJ1-5,TRBV18
TGTGCCAGCAGCGCGGACCCTGGACAGTTCTACGAGCAGTACTTC,CASSADPGQFYEQYF,-,-,TRBJ2-7,TRBV9
TGTGCCATCAGGCCCAGGGGGACCGGGGAGCTGTTTTTT,CAIRPRGTGELFF,few,TRBD1,TRBJ2-2,TRBV10-3
TGCAGCGTTATTTACAGGGGGCCCGAAGCTTTCTTT,CSVIYRGPEAFF,-,TRBD1,TRBJ1-1,TRBV29-1
TGCGCCAGCAGCCACGCGACAGGGGTCGGATCCTACGAGCAGTACTTC,CASSHATGVGSYEQYF,once,TRBD1,TRBJ2-7,TRBV4-3
TGCGCCAGCAGCTTGGCGGGACAGGGGGCCACTGAAGCTTTCTTT,CASSLAGQGATEAFF,-,TRBD1,TRBJ1-1,TRBV5-1
TGTGCCAGCAGTTACCGGGGACAGGGGGAAGGTTCACCCCTCCACTTT,CASSYRGQGEGSPLHF,-,TRBD1,TRBJ1-6,TRBV6-5
TGTTCCAGCAGCTTGGATTTGGGGGGGCGGGAGCAGTACTTC,CSSSLDLGGREQYF,-,-,TRBJ2-7,TRBV7-9
TGCAGCGTGTCGACAGGGCGTTCTCGGGTGCAGTACTTC,CSVSTGRSRVQYF,-,TRBD1,TRBJ2-7,TRBV29-1
TGTGCCAGCAGCATGGGGACAGGGGGTGGCAATCAGCCCCAGCATTTT,CASSMGTGGGNQPQHF,once,TRBD1,TRBJ1-5,TRBV5-8
TGTGCTAGTGGAACAGGGGGAAACACCATATATTTT,CASGTGGNTIYF,-,-,TRBJ1-3,TRBV12-5
TGCGCCAGCAGCACTCAGACACCACACACCTACGAGCAGTACTTC,CASSTQTPHTYEQYF,-,-,TRBJ2-7,TRBV5-1
TGTGCCATCAGGCGAGGGACAGGGAGAAATAATTCACCCCTCCACTTT,CAIRRGTGRNNSPLHF,-,TRBD1,TRBJ1-6,TRBV10-3
TGTGCTAGTGGTTTGGACAGGGCATCTAGCAATCAGCCCCAGCATTTT,CASGLDRASSNQPQHF,-,-,TRBJ1-5,TRBV12-5
TGTGCCAGCAGCGTATCCGGGCGGAGGGCGAATGAAAAACTGTTTTTT,CASSVSGRRANEKLFF,-,-,TRBJ1-4,TRBV11-2
TGTGCCAGCAGTCACCGGGACAGACTACGGGCCTACGAGCAGTACTTC,CASSHRDRLRAYEQYF,-,TRBD1,TRBJ2-7,TRBV27
TGTGCCAGCAGCCTCAGGGTGAACACTGAAGCTTTCTTT,CASSLRVNTEAFF,-,-,TRBJ1-1,TRBV9
TGCAGCGTGTACTACTCCAGGGGGTCGGAGACCCAGTACTTC,CSVYYSRGSETQYF,-,TRBD1,TRBJ2-5,TRBV29-1
TGTGCCAGCAGTTACTCGCAGGGGATTTACTATGGCTACACCTTC,CASSYSQGIYYGYTF,-,-,TRBJ1-2,TRBV6-5
TGTGCCAGCAGTTCCCGGGGGGGGGTCGATGAGACCCAGTACTTC,CASSSRGGVDETQYF,-,TRBD2,TRBJ2-5,TRBV28
TGTGCCAGCAGCCAAGAAAGCTGGGACAACTACGAGCAGTACTTC,CASSQESWDNYEQYF,-,-,TRBJ2-7,TRBV14
TGTGCCAGCAGGCCGACAGGGGTGGCTAACTATGGCTACACCTTC,CASRPTGVANYGYTF,-,TRBD1,TRBJ1-2,TRBV7-2
TGTGCCAGCAGCTTGAGGTCAGGGGCCTATAATTCACCCCTCCACTTT,CASSLRSGAYNSPLHF,-,-,TRBJ1-6,TRBV5-5
TGTGCCTGGCAGACAGGGAATTCACCCCTCCACTTT,CAWQTGNSPLHF,-,TRBD1,TRBJ1-6,TRBV30
TGTGCCAGCTCACCAGGGACAGGGGGCCTCAAGGATGGCTACACCTTC,CASSPGTGGLKDGYTF,-,TRBD1,TRBJ1-2,TRBV18
TGTGCCAGCAGCAACGATGAAGGGACAGCAATTAACACCGGGGAGCTGTTTTTT,CASSNDEGTAINTGELFF,-,TRBD1,TRBJ2-2,TRBV7-9
TGCAGCGTTACCAGGGTGGCTGGCACTGAAGCTTTCTTT,CSVTRVAGTEAFF,-,-,TRBJ1-1,TRBV29-1
TGTGCCAGCAGCTTAGCGCAAGGGGCAGGGTCGAGTTCACCCCTCCACTTT,CASSLAQGAGSSSPLHF,-,-,TRBJ1-6,TRBV7-8
TGTGCCAGCAGCTTTCGACGGGAGAGGGACACTGAAGCTTTCTTT,CASSFRRERDTEAFF,-,-,TRBJ1-1,TRBV5-4
TGTGCCAGCAGCAAAGGAGCATCTTACTATGGCTACACCTTC,CASSKGASYYGYTF,-,-,TRBJ1-2,TRBV21-1
TGTGCCAGCGGTCGCCTAGCGGAGGGGACCCAGTACTTC,CASGRLAEGTQYF,-,TRBD2,TRBJ2-5,TRBV6-1
TGTGCCAGCAGTCCCACTAGCGGGGGGGCCTACGAGCAGTACTTC,CASSPTSGGAYEQYF,-,TRBD2,TRBJ2-7,TRBV2
TGTGCCAGCAGCCCAGCGGGACAGGGGACAGGAACGCAGTATTTT,CASSPAGQGTGTQYF,-,TRBD1,TRBJ2-3,TRBV7-8
TGCGCCAGCAGCCAAGCTGGAGGGGAAACTGAAGCTTTCTTT,CASSQAGGETEAFF,few,-,TRBJ1-1,TRBV4-1
TGTGCCAGCAGCTTAGGACGGGAGCATGAGCAGTTCTTC,CASSLGREHEQFF,-,-,TRBJ2-1,TRBV7-2
TGTGCCTGGAGTCATTCCGCGGGGCTGGAGCAGTACTTC,CAWSHSAGLEQYF,-,-,TRBJ2-7,TRBV30
TGTGCCAGCTATGGGACAGGGGAAACTAACGAGCAGTACTTC,CASYGTGETNEQYF,-,TRBD1,TRBJ2-7,TRBV6-6
TGTGCCAGCAGCCCAAGGACAGGGCAAGAGACCCAGTACTTC,CASSPRTGQETQYF,few,TRBD1,TRBJ2-5,TRBV5-4
TGTGCCAGCAGCCGCGGGGGGGCGGAGACCCAGTACTTC,CASSRGGAETQYF,-,TRBD2,TRBJ2-5,TRBV5-6
TGTGCCAGCAGCTCACACAGGGACTCCTACGAGCAGTACTTC,CASSSHRDSYEQYF,-,-,TRBJ2-7,TRBV5-4
TGTGCCAGCAGCTTGGTGGTCTGGGCAGGCTCTGGAAACACCATATATTTT,CASSLVVWAGSGNTIYF,-,-,TRBJ1-3,TRBV5-5